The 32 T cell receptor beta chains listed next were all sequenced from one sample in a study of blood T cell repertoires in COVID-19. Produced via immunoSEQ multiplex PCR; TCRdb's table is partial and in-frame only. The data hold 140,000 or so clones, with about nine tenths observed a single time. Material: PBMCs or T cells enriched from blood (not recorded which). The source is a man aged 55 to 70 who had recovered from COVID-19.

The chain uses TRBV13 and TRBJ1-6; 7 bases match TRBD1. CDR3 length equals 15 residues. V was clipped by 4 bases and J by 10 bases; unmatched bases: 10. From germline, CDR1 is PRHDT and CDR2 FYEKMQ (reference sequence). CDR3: CASSSRQGPRSPLHF. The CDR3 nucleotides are TGTGCCAGCAGCTCAAGACAGGGACCGCGCTCACCCCTCCACTTT.

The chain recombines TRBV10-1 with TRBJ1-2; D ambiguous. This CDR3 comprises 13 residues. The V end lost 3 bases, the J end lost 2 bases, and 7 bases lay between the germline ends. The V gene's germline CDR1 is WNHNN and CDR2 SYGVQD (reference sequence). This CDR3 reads CASSDVSNYGYTF. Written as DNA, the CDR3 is TGCGCCAGCAGTGATGTATCCAACTATGGCTACACCTTC.

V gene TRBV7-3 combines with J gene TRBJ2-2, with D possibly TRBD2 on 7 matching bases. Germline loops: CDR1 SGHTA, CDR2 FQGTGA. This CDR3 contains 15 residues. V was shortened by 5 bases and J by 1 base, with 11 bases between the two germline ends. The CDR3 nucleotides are TGTGCCAGCAGCAAAGCGGGACAGAACACCGGGGAGCTGTTTTTT. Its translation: CASSKAGQNTGELFF.

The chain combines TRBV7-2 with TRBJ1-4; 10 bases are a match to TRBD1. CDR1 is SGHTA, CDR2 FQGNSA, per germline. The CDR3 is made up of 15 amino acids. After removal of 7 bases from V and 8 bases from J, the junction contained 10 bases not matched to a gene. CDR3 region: CASKWGGTGDEKLFF. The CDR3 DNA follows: TGTGCCAGCAAGTGGGGGGGGACAGGGGACGAAAAACTGTTTTTT.

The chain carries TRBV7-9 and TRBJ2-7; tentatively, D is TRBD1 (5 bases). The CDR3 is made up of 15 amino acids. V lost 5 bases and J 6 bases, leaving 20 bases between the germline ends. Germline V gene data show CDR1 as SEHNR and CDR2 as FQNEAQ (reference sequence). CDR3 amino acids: CASSRFQGGLSEQYF. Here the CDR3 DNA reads TGTGCCAGCAGCAGATTCCAGGGCGGATTGTCCGAGCAGTACTTC.

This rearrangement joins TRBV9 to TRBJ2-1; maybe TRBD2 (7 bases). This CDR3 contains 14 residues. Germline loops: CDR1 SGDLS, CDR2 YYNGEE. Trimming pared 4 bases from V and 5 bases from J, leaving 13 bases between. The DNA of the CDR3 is TGTGCCAGCAGCCGCGGGGGCCCGGACAATGAGCAGTTCTTC. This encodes CASSRGGPDNEQFF.

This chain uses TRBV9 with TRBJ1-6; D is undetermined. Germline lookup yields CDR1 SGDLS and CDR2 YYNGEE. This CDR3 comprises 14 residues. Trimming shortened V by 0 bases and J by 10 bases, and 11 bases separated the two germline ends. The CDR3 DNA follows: TGTGCCAGCAGCGTAGGGAGGGCGGAATCACCCCTCCACTTT. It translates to CASSVGRAESPLHF.

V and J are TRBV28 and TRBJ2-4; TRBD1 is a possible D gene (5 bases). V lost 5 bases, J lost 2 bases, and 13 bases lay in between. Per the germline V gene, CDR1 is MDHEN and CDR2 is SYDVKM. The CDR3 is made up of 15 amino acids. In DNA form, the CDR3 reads TGTGCCAGCAGTCCTTCCCAGGGTTCCAAAAACATTCAGTACTTC. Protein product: CASSPSQGSKNIQYF.

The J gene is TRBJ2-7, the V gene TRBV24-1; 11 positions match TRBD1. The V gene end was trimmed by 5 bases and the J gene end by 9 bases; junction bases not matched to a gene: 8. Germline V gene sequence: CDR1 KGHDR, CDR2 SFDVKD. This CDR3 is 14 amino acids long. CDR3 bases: TGTGCCACCAGTGCCCCGGACAGGGGGCCTAGGCAGTACTTC. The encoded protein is CATSAPDRGPRQYF.

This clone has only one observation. The CDR3 here is CASSMDRSFYGYTF. Here the CDR3 DNA reads TGTGCCAGTTCGATGGACAGGAGTTTCTATGGCTACACCTTC. V is TRBV19 and J is TRBJ1-2; TRBD1 matches 7 bases. This CDR3 region has 14 residues. Germline V gene sequence: CDR1 LNHDA, CDR2 SQIVND (reference sequence). V lost 8 bases, J lost 4 bases, and 10 bases stayed unmatched.

This CDR3 is CAWTAKNIQYF. The CDR3 DNA reads as TGTGCCTGGACGGCCAAAAACATTCAGTACTTC. This sequence joins TRBV30 and TRBJ2-4; no definite D call. This CDR3 is built from 11 residues. The germline V gene has CDR1 GTSNPN and CDR2 SVGIG (reference sequence). Trimming stripped 4 bases from V and 1 base from J, with 2 bases between.

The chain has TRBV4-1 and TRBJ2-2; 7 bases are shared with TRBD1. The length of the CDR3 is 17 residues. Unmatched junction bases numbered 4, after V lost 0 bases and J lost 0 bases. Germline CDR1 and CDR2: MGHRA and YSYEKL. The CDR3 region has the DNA TGCGCCAGCAGCCAAGATAGTGGACAGGCGAACACCGGGGAGCTGTTTTTT. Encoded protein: CASSQDSGQANTGELFF.

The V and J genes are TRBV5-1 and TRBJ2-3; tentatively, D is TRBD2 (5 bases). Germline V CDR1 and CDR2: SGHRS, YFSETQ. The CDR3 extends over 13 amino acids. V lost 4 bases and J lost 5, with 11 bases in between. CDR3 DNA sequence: TGCGCCAGCAGCACAACTAGTATAGATACGCAGTATTTT. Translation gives CASSTTSIDTQYF.

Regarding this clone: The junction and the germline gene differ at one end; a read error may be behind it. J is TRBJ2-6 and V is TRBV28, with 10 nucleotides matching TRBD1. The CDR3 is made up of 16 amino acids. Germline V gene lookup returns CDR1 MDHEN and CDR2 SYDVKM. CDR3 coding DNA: TGTGCCAGCAGCGGGACAGGGGCCTCTCGGGCCAACGTCCTGACTTTC. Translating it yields CASSGTGASRANVLTF.

This CDR3 is CASSESGGASYEQYF. DNA of the CDR3: TGTGCCAGCAGTGAATCCGGGGGGGCCTCCTACGAGCAGTACTTC. The chain joins TRBV2 to TRBJ2-7, with 8 bases matching TRBD2. Losses at the gene ends were 2 bases for V and 0 bases for J; bases not matched to a gene: 3. CDR1 is SNHLY, CDR2 FYNNEI, per germline. The CDR3 contains 15 residues.

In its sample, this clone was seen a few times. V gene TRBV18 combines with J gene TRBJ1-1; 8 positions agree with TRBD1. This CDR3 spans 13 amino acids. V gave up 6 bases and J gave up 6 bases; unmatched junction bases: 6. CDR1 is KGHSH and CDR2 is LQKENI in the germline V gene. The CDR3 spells CASSLGQGAEAFF. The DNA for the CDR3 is TGTGCCAGCTCGCTCGGACAGGGAGCTGAAGCTTTCTTT.

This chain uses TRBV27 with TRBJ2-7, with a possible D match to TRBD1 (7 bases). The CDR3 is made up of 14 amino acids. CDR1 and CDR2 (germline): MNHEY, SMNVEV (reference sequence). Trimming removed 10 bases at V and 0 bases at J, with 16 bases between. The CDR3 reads CATARGRSSYEQYF. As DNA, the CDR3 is TGTGCCACTGCCAGGGGGAGGAGCTCCTACGAGCAGTACTTC.

Here the CDR3 reads CASSLPPGGSQADTQYF. CDR3 nucleotides: TGCGCCAGCAGCTTACCCCCTGGGGGGAGTCAGGCAGATACGCAGTATTTT. The chain carries TRBV5-1 and TRBJ2-3, with D perhaps TRBD2 (6 bases). Trimming left V 2 bases short and J 4 bases short, with 20 bases between. The CDR3 contains 17 residues. Germline V gene sequence: CDR1 SGHRS, CDR2 YFSETQ.

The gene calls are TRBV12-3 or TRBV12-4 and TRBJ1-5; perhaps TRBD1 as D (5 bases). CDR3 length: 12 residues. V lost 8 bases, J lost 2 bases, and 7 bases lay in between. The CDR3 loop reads CASGRGNQPQHF. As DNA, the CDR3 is TGTGCCAGCGGCAGGGGCAATCAGCCCCAGCATTTT.

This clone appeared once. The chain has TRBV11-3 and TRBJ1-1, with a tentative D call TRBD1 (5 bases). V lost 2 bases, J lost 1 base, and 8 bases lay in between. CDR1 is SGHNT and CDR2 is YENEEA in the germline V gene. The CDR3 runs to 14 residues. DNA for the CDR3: TGTGCCAGCAGCTTAAGGGGCAAGAACACTGAAGCTTTCTTT. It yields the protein CASSLRGKNTEAFF.

CDR3 in DNA: TGTGCCAGCAGCGGGACAGCGTCATACAATGAGCAGTTCTTC. Translated: CASSGTASYNEQFF. The rearrangement joins TRBV6-5 to TRBJ2-1; 7 bases align to TRBD1. The CDR3 consists of 14 residues. J lost 4 bases, V lost 6 bases, and 6 bases had no gene match. Germline-derived CDR1 and CDR2 are MNHEY and SVGAGI.

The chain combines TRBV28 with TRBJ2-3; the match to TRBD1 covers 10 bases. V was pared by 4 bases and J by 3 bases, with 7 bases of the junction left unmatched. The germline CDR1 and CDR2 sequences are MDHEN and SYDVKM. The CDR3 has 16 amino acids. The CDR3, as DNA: TGTGCCAGCAGTTCCCTCGGGACAGGGGTGACAGATACGCAGTATTTT. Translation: CASSSLGTGVTDTQYF. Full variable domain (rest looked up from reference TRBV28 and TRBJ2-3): DVKVTQSSRYLVKRTGEKVFLECVQDMDHENMFWYRQDPGLGLRLIYFSYDVKMKEKGDIPEGYSVSREKKERFSLILESASTNQTSMYLCASSSLGTGVTDTQYFGPGTRLTVL.

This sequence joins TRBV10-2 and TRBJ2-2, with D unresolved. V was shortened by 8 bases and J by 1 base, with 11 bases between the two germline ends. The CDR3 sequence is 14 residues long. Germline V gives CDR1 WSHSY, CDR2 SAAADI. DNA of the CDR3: TGCGCCAGCCGAGGAGAGTGGAACACCGGGGAGCTGTTTTTT. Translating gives CASRGEWNTGELFF.

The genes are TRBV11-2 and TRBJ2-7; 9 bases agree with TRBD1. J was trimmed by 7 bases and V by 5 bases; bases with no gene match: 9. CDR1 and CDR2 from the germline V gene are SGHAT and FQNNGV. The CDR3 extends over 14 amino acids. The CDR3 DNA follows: TGTGCCAGCAGCCATTTACAGGGGGCAGGGGAGCAGTACTTC. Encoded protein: CASSHLQGAGEQYF.

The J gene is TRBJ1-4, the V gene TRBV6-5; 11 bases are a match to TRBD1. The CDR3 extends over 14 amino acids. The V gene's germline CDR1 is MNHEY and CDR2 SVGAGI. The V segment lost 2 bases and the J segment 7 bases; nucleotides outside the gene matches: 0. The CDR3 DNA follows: TGTGCCAGCAGTTACGGGACAGGGGGTGAAAAACTGTTTTTT. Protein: CASSYGTGGEKLFF.

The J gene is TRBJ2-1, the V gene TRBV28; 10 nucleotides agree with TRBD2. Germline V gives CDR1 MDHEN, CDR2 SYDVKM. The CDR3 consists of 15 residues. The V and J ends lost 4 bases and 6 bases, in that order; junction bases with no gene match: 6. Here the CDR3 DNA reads TGTGCCAGCAGTTCCTTCCGGACTAGCGGCAATGAGCAGTTCTTC. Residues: CASSSFRTSGNEQFF.

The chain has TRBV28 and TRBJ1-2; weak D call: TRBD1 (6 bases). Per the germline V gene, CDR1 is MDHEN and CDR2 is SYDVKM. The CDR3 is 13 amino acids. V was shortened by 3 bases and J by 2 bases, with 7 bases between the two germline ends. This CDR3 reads CASSLGANYGYTF. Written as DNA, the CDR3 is TGTGCCAGCAGTTTGGGGGCCAACTATGGCTACACCTTC.

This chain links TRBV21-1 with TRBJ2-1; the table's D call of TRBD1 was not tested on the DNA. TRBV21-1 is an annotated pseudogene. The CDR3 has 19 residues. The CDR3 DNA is TGTGCCAGCAGCTTGGGGGCAGGGCTGGGGGTCTTGGCGTACAATGAGCAGTTCTTC. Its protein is CASSLGAGLGVLAYNEQFF.

In DNA form, the CDR3 reads TGTGCCAGCAGTTCCCAACTCCGTAGGGGGCTTAGCGATAGCAATCAGCCCCAGCATTTT. This encodes CASSSQLRRGLSDSNQPQHF. This chain connects TRBV28 to TRBJ1-5, with 7 bases fitting TRBD1. The germline gives CDR1 MDHEN, CDR2 SYDVKM. This CDR3 has 20 residues. The V and J ends lost 4 bases and 0 bases, in that order; junction bases with no gene match: 18.

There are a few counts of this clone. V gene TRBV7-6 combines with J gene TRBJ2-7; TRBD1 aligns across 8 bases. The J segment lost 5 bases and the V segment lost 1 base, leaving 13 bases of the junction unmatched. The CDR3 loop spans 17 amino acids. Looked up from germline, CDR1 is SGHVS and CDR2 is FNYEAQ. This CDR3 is CASSLGAPGTGGHEQYF. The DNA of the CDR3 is TGTGCCAGCAGCTTAGGGGCTCCCGGGACAGGTGGCCACGAGCAGTACTTC.

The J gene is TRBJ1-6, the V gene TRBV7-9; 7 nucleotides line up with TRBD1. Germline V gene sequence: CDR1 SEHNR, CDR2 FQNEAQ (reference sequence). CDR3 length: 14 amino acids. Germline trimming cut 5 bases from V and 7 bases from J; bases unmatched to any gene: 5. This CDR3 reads CASSPGQSNSPLHF. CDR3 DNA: TGTGCCAGCAGCCCGGGACAGTCAAATTCACCCCTCCACTTT.

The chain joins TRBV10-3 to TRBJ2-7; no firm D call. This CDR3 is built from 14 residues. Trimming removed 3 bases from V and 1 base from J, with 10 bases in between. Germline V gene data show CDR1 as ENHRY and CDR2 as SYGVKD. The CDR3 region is CAISDGVLSYEQYF. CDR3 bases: TGTGCCATCAGTGACGGTGTACTGTCCTACGAGCAGTACTTC.